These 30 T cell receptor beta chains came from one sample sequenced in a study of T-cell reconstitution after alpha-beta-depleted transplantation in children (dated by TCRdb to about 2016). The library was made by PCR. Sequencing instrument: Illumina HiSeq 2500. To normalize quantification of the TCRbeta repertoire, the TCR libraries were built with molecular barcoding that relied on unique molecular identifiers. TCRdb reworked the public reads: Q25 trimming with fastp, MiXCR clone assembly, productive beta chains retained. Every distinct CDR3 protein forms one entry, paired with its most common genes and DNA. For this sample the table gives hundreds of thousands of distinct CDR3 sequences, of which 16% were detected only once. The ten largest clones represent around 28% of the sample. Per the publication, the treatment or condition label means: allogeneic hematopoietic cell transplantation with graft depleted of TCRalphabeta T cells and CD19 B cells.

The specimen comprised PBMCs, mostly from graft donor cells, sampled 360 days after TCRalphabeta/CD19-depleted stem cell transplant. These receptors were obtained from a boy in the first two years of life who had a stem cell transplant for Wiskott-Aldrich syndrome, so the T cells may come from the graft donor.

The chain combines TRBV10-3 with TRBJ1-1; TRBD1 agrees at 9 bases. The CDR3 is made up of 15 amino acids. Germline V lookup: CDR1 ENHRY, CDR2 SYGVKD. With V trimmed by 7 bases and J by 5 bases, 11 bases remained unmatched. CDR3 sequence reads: CAINPHGQGRTEAFF. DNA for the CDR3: TGTGCCATCAATCCTCACGGACAGGGGAGAACTGAAGCTTTCTTT.

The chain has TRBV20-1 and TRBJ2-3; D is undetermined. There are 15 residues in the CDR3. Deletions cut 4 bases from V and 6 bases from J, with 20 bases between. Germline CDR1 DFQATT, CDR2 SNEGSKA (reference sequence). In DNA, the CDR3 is TGCAGTGCTACCCCTGCGCCCACTGGATGGGATACGCAGTATTTT. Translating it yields CSATPAPTGWDTQYF.

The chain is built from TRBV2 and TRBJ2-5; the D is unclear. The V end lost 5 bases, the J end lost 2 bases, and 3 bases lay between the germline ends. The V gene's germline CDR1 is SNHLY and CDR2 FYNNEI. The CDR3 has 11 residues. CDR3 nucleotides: TGTGCCAGCAGTAATCAAGAGACCCAGTACTTC. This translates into CASSNQETQYF.

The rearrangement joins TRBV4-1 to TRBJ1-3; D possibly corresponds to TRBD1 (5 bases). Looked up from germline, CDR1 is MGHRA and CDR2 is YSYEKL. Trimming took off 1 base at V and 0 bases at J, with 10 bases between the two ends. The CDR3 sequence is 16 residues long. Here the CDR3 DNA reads TGCGCCAGCAGCCAAGGCAGACAGCACTCTGGAAACACCATATATTTT. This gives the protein CASSQGRQHSGNTIYF.

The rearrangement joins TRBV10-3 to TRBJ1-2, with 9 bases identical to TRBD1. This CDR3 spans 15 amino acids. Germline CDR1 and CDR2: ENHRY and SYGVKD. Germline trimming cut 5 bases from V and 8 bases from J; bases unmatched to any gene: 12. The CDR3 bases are TGTGCCATCAGTCCCGGACAGGGGAGATCTTACGGCTACACCTTC. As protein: CAISPGQGRSYGYTF.

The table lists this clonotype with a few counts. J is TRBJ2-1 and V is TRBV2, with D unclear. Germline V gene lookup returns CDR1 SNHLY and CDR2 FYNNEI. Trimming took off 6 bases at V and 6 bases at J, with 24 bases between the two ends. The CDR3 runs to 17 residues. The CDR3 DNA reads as TGTGCCAGCAGCCATGACATGGAAAGAAGCTCGCTCAATGAGCAGTTCTTC. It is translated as CASSHDMERSSLNEQFF.

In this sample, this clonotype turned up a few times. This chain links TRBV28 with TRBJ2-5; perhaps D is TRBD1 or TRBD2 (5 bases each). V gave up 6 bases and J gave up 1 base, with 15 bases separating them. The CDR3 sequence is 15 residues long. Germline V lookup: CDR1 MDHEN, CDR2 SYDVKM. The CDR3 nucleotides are TGTGCCAGCAGCCAACCGGGACCACGCCAAGAGACCCAGTACTTC. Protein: CASSQPGPRQETQYF.

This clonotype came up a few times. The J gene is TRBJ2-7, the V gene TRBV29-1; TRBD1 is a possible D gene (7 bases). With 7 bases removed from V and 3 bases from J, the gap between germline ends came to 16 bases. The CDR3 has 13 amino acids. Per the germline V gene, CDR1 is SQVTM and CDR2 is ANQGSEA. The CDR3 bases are TGCAGCGCCAAGGGGGGACAGCGCTACGAGCAGTACTTC. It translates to CSAKGGQRYEQYF.

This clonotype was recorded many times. The CDR3 DNA follows: TGTGCCATCAGTGATGACCGGGACAGGGCATCAGATACGCAGTATTTT. This encodes CAISDDRDRASDTQYF. The genes are TRBV10-3 and TRBJ2-3; 9 nucleotides agree with TRBD1. Looked up from germline, CDR1 is ENHRY and CDR2 is SYGVKD. There are 16 residues in the CDR3. After removal of 3 bases from V and 4 bases from J, the junction contained 8 bases not matched to a gene.

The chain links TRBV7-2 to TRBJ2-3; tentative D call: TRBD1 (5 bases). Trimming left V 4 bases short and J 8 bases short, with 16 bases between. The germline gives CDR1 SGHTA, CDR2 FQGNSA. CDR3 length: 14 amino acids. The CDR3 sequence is CASSSNRGFGTQYF. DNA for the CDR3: TGTGCCAGCAGCTCCAATAGGGGCTTCGGTACGCAGTATTTT.

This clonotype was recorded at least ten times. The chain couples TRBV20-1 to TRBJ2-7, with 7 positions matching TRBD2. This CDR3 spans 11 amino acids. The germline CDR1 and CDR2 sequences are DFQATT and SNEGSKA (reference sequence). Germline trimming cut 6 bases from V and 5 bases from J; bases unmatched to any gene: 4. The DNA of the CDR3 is TGCAGTGCCCGAGGGAGGGACGAGCAGTACTTC. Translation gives CSARGRDEQYF.

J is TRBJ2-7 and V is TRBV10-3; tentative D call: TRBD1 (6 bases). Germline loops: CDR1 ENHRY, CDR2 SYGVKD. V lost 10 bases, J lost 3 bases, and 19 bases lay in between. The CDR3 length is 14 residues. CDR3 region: CATNPYRDDYEQYF. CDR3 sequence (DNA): TGTGCCACTAATCCTTACAGGGACGACTACGAGCAGTACTTC.

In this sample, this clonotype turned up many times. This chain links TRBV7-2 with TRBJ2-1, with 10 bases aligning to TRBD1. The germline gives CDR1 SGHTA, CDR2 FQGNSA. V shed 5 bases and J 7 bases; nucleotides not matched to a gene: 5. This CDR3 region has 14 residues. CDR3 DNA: TGTGCCAGCAGCCTCCGGACAGGGGGGAATGAGCAGTTCTTC. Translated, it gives CASSLRTGGNEQFF.

The CDR3 DNA is TGTGCCAGCAGCTTATTAGCGGGAGGGATCGAGACCCAGTACTTC. Its translation is CASSLLAGGIETQYF. This sequence joins TRBV7-6 and TRBJ2-5, with TRBD2 matching over 11 bases. Trimming took 2 bases from V and 5 from J; bases not matched to a gene: 4. Germline V lookup: CDR1 SGHVS, CDR2 FNYEAQ. The CDR3 contains 15 residues.

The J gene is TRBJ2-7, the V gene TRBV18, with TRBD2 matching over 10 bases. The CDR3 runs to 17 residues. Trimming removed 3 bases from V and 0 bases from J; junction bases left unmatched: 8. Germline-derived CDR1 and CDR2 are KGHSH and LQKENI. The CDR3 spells CASSPLAGASSSYEQYF. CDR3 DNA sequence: TGTGCCAGCTCACCCCTAGCGGGAGCCTCCAGCTCCTACGAGCAGTACTTC. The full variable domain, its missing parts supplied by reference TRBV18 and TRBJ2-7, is NAGVMQNPRHLVRRRGQEARLRCSPMKGHSHVYWYRQLPEEGLKFMVYLQKENIIDESGMPKERFSAEFPKEGPSILRIQQVVRGDSAAYFCASSPLAGASSSYEQYFGPGTRLTVT.

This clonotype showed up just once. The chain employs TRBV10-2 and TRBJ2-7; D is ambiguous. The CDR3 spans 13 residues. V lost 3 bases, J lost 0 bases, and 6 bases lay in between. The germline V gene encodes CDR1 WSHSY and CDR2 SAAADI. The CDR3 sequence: CASSDSSSYEQYF. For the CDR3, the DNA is TGCGCCAGCAGTGATAGTAGCTCCTACGAGCAGTACTTC.

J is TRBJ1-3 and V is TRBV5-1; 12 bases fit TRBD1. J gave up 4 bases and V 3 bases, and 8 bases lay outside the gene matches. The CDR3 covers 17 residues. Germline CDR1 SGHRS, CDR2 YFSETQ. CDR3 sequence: CASSWGQGASGGNTIYF. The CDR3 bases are TGCGCCAGCAGCTGGGGACAGGGGGCGTCGGGAGGAAACACCATATATTTT.

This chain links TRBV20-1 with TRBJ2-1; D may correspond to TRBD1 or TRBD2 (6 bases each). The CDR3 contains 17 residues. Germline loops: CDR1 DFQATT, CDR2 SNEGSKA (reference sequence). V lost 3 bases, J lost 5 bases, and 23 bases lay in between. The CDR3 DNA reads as TGCAGTGCTAGCATAGCCCCAGAGGGGGGCTTGAACAATGAGCAGTTCTTC. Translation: CSASIAPEGGLNNEQFF.

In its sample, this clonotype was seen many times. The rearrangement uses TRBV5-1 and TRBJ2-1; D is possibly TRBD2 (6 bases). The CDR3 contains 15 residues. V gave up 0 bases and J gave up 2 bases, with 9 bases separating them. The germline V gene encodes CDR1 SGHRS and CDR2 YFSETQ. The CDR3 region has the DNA TGCGCCAGCAGCTTGGCCGGCGGGGCCTACAATGAGCAGTTCTTC. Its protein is CASSLAGGAYNEQFF.

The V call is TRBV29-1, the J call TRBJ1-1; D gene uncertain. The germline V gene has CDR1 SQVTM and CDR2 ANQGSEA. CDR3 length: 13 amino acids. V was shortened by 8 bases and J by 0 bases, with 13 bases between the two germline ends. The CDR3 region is CSPVRALNTEAFF. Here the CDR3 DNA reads TGCAGCCCTGTACGGGCCCTGAACACTGAAGCTTTCTTT.

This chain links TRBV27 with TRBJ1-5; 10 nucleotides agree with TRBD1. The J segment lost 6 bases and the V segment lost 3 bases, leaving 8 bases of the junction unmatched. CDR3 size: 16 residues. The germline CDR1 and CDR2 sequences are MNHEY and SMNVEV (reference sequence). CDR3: CASSFSQTGGSQPQHF. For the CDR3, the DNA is TGTGCCAGCAGTTTCTCCCAGACAGGGGGCTCTCAGCCCCAGCATTTT.

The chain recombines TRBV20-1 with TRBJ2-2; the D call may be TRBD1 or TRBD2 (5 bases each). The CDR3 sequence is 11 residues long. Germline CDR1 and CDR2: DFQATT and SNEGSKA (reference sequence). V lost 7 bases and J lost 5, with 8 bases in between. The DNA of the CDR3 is TGCAGTGGGGGGAATACCGGGGAGCTGTTTTTT. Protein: CSGGNTGELFF.

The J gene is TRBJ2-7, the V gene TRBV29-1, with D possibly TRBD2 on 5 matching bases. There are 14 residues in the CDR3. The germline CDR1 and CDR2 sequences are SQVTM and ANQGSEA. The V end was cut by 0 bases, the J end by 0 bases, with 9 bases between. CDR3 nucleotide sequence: TGCAGCGTTGAAGAATTTGGGAGCTCCTACGAGCAGTACTTC. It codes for CSVEEFGSSYEQYF.

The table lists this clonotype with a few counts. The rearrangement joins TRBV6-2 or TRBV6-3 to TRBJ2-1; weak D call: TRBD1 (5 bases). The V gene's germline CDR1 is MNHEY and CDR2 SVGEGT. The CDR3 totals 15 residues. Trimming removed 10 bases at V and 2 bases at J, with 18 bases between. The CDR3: CATARAGRTYNEQFF. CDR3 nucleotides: TGTGCCACCGCCAGGGCAGGTCGAACCTACAATGAGCAGTTCTTC.

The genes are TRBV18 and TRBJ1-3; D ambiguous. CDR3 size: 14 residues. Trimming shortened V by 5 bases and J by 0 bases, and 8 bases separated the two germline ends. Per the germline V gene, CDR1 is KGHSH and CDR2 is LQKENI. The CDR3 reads CASSTVSSGNTIYF. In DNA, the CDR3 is TGTGCCAGCTCAACAGTCTCCTCTGGAAACACCATATATTTT. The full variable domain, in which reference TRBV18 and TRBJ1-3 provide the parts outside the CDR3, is NAGVMQNPRHLVRRRGQEARLRCSPMKGHSHVYWYRQLPEEGLKFMVYLQKENIIDESGMPKERFSAEFPKEGPSILRIQQVVRGDSAAYFCASSTVSSGNTIYFGEGSWLTVV.

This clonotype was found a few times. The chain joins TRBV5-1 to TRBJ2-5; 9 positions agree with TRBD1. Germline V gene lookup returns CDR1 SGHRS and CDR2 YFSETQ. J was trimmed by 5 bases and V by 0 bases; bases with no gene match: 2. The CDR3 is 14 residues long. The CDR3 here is CASSLEQGAETQYF. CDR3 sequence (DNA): TGCGCCAGCAGCTTGGAACAGGGGGCTGAGACCCAGTACTTC.

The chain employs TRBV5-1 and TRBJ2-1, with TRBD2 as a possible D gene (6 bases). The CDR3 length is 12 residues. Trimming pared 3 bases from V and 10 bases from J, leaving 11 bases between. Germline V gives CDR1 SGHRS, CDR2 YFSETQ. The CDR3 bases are TGCGCCAGCAGCTCGGGACTGACCGAGCAGTTCTTC. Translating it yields CASSSGLTEQFF.

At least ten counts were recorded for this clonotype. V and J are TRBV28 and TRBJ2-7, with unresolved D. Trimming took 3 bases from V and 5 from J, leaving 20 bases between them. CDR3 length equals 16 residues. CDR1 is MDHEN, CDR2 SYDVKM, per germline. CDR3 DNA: TGTGCCAGCAGTTTTGACCTGGCGGTGGGCCGCCACGAGCAGTACTTC. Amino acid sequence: CASSFDLAVGRHEQYF.

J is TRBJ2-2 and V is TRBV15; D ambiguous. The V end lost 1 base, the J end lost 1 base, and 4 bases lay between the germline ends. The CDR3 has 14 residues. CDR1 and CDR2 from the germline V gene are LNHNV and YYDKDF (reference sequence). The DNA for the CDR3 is TGTGCCACCAGCAGAGGGGGGAACACCGGGGAGCTGTTTTTT. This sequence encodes CATSRGGNTGELFF. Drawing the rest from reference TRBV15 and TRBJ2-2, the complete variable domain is DAMVIQNPRYQVTQFGKPVTLSCSQTLNHNVMYWYQQKSSQAPKLLFHYYDKDFNNEADTPDNFQSRRPNTSFCFLDIRSPGLGDTAMYLCATSRGGNTGELFFGEGSRLTVL.

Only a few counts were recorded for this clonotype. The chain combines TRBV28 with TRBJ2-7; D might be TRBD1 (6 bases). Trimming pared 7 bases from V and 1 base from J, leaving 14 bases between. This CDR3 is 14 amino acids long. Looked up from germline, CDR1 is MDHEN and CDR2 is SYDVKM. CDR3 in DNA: TGTGCCAGCACCTATCTTCAGGGGTCCTACGAGCAGTACTTC. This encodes CASTYLQGSYEQYF.